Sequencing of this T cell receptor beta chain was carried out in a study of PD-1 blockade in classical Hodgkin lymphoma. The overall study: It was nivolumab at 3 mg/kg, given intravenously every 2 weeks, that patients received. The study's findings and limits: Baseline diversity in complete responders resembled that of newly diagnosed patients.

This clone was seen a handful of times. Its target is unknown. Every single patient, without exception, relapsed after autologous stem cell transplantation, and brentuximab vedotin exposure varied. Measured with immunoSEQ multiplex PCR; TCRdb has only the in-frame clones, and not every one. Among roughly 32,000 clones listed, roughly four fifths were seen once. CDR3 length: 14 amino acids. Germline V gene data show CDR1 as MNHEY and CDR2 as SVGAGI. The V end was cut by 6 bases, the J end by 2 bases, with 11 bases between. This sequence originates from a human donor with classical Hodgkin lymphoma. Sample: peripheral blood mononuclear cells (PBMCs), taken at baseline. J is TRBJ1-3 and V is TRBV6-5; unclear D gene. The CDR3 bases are TGTGCCAGCAGCCCCGGTGGGGCTGGAAACACCATATATTTT. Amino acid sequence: CASSPGGAGNTIYF.